This T cell receptor beta chain was identified during a study of blood T cells in healthy people across ages. With a J-beta primer mix and a sample-barcoded 5' primer, a second PCR ran 7 to 11 cycles. Each cDNA molecule was tagged by a template-switch adaptor that had 12 random nucleotides. CDR3-containing paired-end reads numbering at least 2.5 million came from each sample. MiXCR, run by TCRdb on the 5' RACE reads, gives a single entry per CDR3 protein. The data hold about 1.4 million distinct CDR3 sequences, with around 59% observed a single time. This CDR3 spans 13 amino acids. In germline, CDR1 is SGHTA, CDR2 FQGNSA. The V gene end was trimmed by 8 bases and the J gene end by 10 bases; junction bases not matched to a gene: 10. As concerns this clonotype: The antigen remains unidentified.

Per sample, extraction of total RNA gave at least 6 micrograms in every case. Study-level results: Across the age range, TCR beta diversity per million T cells fell in a roughly linear way.

The source material was blood. The chain combines TRBV7-2 with TRBJ2-1; 8 bases line up with TRBD2. This TCR was recovered from a young man in good health. CDR3 sequence reads: CASHTMAGGEQFF. The CDR3 nucleotides read TGTGCCAGCCACACCATGGCGGGAGGCGAGCAGTTCTTC.